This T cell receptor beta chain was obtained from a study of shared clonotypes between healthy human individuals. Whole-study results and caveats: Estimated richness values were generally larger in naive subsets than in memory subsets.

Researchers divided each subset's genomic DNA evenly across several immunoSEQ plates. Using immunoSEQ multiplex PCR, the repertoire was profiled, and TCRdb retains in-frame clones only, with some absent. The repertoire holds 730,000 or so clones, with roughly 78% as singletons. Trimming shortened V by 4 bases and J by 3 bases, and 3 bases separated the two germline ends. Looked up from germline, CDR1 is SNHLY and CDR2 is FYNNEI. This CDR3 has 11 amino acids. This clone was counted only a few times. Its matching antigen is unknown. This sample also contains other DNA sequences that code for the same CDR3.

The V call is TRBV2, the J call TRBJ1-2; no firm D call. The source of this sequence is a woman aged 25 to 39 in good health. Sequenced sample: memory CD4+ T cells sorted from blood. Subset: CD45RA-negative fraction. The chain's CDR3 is CASSGHYGYTF. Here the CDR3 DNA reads TGTGCCAGCAGTGGCCACTATGGCTACACCTTC.